The rows below give T cell receptor beta chains drawn from one sample of a study of cytomegalovirus exposure and HLA in healthy donors. Some clones are missing from TCRdb's copy, which holds only in-frame ones; the method was immunoSEQ multiplex PCR. The sample has 50,000 to 70,000 clones, approximately 83% seen once; the top ten hold roughly 1.6%. Specimen: PBMCs. These receptors were obtained from a human donor in good health. Both conserved end residues are part of each CDR3. Fields, in order: D gene, V gene, clone size, J gene, CDR3 protein, CDR3 DNA. A D gene is named only where the DNA matches it firmly. Rows may omit the clone size; those that give it use once, few, many or a size class.

d_call: -; v_call: TRBV7-9; clone_size: -; j_call: TRBJ1-1; cdr3_aa: CSSSLGANTEAFF; cdr3_nt: TGTTCCAGCAGCTTAGGGGCGAACACTGAAGCTTTCTTT
d_call: -; v_call: TRBV27; clone_size: few; j_call: TRBJ1-6; cdr3_aa: CASSPTGSSYNSPLHF; cdr3_nt: TGTGCCAGCAGTCCTACAGGGAGCTCCTATAATTCACCCCTCCACTTT
d_call: TRBD1; v_call: TRBV28; clone_size: -; j_call: TRBJ2-4; cdr3_aa: CASSFGTVAKNIQYF; cdr3_nt: TGTGCCAGCAGTTTTGGGACAGTAGCCAAAAACATTCAGTACTTC
d_call: TRBD1; v_call: TRBV6-1; clone_size: few; j_call: TRBJ2-7; cdr3_aa: CASSKTGEAYEQYF; cdr3_nt: TGTGCCAGCAGTAAGACAGGGGAGGCCTACGAGCAGTACTTC
d_call: TRBD2; v_call: TRBV27; clone_size: -; j_call: TRBJ2-7; cdr3_aa: CASPGGVYEQYF; cdr3_nt: TGTGCCAGTCCCGGGGGGGTCTACGAGCAGTACTTC
d_call: TRBD1; v_call: TRBV5-1; clone_size: -; j_call: TRBJ2-7; cdr3_aa: CASSSTGTGGDEQYF; cdr3_nt: TGCGCCAGCAGCTCCACCGGGACAGGGGGCGACGAGCAGTACTTC
d_call: -; v_call: TRBV15; clone_size: once; j_call: TRBJ1-1; cdr3_aa: CATSRVTGPRGRTEAFF; cdr3_nt: TGTGCCACCAGCAGAGTTACAGGGCCTAGGGGACGCACTGAAGCTTTCTTT
d_call: TRBD1; v_call: TRBV7-9; clone_size: -; j_call: TRBJ1-2; cdr3_aa: CASSLGQGQDGYTF; cdr3_nt: TGTGCCAGCAGCTTAGGACAGGGGCAAGATGGCTACACCTTC
d_call: TRBD1; v_call: TRBV30; clone_size: -; j_call: TRBJ2-5; cdr3_aa: CAWSSWTGVGGTQYF; cdr3_nt: TGTGCCTGGAGTTCTTGGACAGGGGTGGGGGGGACCCAGTACTTC
d_call: TRBD1; v_call: TRBV5-1; clone_size: -; j_call: TRBJ2-7; cdr3_aa: CASSTTGTGLYEQYF; cdr3_nt: TGCGCCAGCAGCACAACCGGGACAGGGCTATACGAGCAGTACTTC
d_call: -; v_call: TRBV25-1; clone_size: -; j_call: TRBJ2-1; cdr3_aa: CASSVQVRSPRNEQFF; cdr3_nt: TGTGCCAGCAGTGTCCAGGTTCGGTCCCCCCGAAATGAGCAGTTCTTC
d_call: -; v_call: TRBV28; clone_size: -; j_call: TRBJ1-5; cdr3_aa: CASSLRAGVNQPQHF; cdr3_nt: TGTGCCAGCAGTTTGAGGGCAGGGGTCAATCAGCCCCAGCATTTT
d_call: -; v_call: TRBV30; clone_size: -; j_call: TRBJ1-4; cdr3_aa: CAWTQGMSEKLFF; cdr3_nt: TGTGCCTGGACACAGGGTATGAGTGAAAAACTGTTTTTT
d_call: TRBD1; v_call: TRBV27; clone_size: few; j_call: TRBJ1-5; cdr3_aa: CASSLEGAQPQHF; cdr3_nt: TGTGCCAGCAGTTTAGAGGGGGCCCAGCCCCAGCATTTT
d_call: TRBD1; v_call: TRBV27; clone_size: -; j_call: TRBJ2-7; cdr3_aa: CASSFWTGHPRGYEQYF; cdr3_nt: TGTGCCAGCAGTTTCTGGACAGGGCACCCCCGGGGCTACGAGCAGTACTTC
d_call: TRBD2; v_call: TRBV7-2; clone_size: -; j_call: TRBJ2-5; cdr3_aa: CASSLLRLAGGEGETQYF; cdr3_nt: TGTGCCAGCAGCCTCCTCCGGCTAGCGGGGGGTGAAGGGGAGACCCAGTACTTC
d_call: TRBD2; v_call: TRBV7-8; clone_size: -; j_call: TRBJ2-7; cdr3_aa: CASSLLRLAERYEQYF; cdr3_nt: TGTGCCAGCAGCTTACTTAGACTAGCGGAACGCTACGAGCAGTACTTC